This T cell receptor beta chain was identified during a study of T-cell reconstitution after alpha-beta-depleted transplantation in children. Germline CDR1 is MNHEY and CDR2 is SVGAGI. V trimming: 0 bases; J trimming: 9 bases; junction bases outside the gene matches: 9. CDR3 length: 16 amino acids. TCRbeta library construction was performed incorporating unique molecular identifiers. TCRdb reanalysed the PCR reads using MiXCR and keeps one entry per CDR3 protein. Of around 600,000 distinct CDR3 sequences listed, 8% to 11% are singletons. The sequence was obtained from a human donor who donated a stem cell graft to a child with acute myeloid leukemia. The material sequenced was PBMCs from the stem cell graft donor, taken from the stem cell graft. The chain is built from TRBV6-5 and TRBJ1-5; 9 nucleotides match TRBD1. This chain's CDR3 is CASSYSGDRGDRPQHF. The CDR3 bases are TGTGCCAGCAGTTACTCGGGCGACAGGGGGGACCGGCCCCAGCATTTT.